This note documents a single T cell receptor beta chain sequence. The data derive from a study of blood T cell repertoires in COVID-19. The assay was immunoSEQ multiplex PCR, and TCRdb's table has in-frame clones only and misses some. The sample lists approximately 330,000 clones; over 80% were seen once. Germline V CDR1 and CDR2: SGHDT, YYEEEE. The CDR3 covers 18 residues. After removal of 0 bases from V and 9 bases from J, the junction contained 11 bases not matched to a gene. Sequenced input: peripheral blood. The chain recombines TRBV5-6 with TRBJ2-2; 13 bases are shared with TRBD2. The receptor was isolated from a man aged 25-45 years with COVID-19, enrolled during active disease. CDR3 coding DNA: TGTGCCAGCAGCTTGGGACTAGCGGGAGGTGGGCCTGTGTGGGAGCTGTTTTTT. It specifies CASSLGLAGGGPVWELFF.